This entry is about one TCR beta chain. This sample was included in a study of blood T cells in healthy people across ages. A sample-barcoded 5' primer and a J-beta primer mix were used in a second PCR of roughly 7 to 11 cycles. Each cDNA molecule was tagged by a template-switch adaptor with 12 random nucleotides. TCRdb used MiXCR to reprocess the 5' RACE reads, holding one entry per CDR3 protein. The data contain over 600,000 distinct CDR3 sequences, about 46% of them singletons. Per sample, a minimum of 6.5 million PBMCs were isolated. The TCR was taken from an elderly man in good health. The material sequenced was blood.

CDR3 in DNA: TGTGCCAGCAGTTTAAATCAGGGGTCCTGGGAGACCCAGTACTTC. It codes for CASSLNQGSWETQYF. The J gene is TRBJ2-5, the V gene TRBV12-3 or TRBV12-4; a weak D match, TRBD1 (6 bases). The CDR3 is 15 residues long. Trimming pared 2 bases from V and 5 bases from J, leaving 15 bases between.